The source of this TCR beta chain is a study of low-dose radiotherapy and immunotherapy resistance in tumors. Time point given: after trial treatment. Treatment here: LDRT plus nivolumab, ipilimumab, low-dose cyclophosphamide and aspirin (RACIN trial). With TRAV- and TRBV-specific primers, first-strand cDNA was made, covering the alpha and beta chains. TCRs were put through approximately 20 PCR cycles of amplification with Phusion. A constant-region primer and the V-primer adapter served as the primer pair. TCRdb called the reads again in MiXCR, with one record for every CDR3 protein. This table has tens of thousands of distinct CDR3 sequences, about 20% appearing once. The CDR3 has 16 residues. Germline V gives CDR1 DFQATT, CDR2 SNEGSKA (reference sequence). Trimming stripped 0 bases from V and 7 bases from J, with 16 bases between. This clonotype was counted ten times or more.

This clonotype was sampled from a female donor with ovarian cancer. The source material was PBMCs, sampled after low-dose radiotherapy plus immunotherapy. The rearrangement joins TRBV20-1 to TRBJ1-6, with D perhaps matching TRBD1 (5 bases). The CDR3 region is CSARDGKGLINSPLHF. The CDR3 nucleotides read TGCAGTGCTAGAGATGGCAAGGGGCTAATCAATTCACCCCTCCACTTT.